What follows are 26 T cell receptor beta chains derived from one specimen sequenced in a study of blood T cell repertoires in COVID-19. Repertoires were generated with immunoSEQ multiplex PCR, while TCRdb's copy carries only in-frame clones and drops some. This table has 90,000 to 130,000 clones, approximately 80% appearing once. Sequenced material: peripheral blood. All receptors derive from a woman aged 70-85 years with acute or convalescent COVID-19.

The chain couples TRBV10-3 to TRBJ2-1; D is uncertain. The length of the CDR3 is 13 residues. Germline CDR1 and CDR2: ENHRY and SYGVKD. Trimming shortened V by 3 bases and J by 5 bases, and 8 bases separated the two germline ends. CDR3 DNA sequence: TGTGCCATCAGTGACCCTAACGACAATGAGCAGTTCTTC. Translated, it gives CAISDPNDNEQFF.

This clone was counted between two and nine times. The chain carries TRBV5-5 and TRBJ1-4; D uncertain. V was clipped by 1 base and J by 8 bases, with 12 bases between them. The CDR3 sequence is 14 residues long. The germline V gene encodes CDR1 SGHKS and CDR2 YYEKEE (reference sequence). CDR3 coding DNA: TGTGCCAGCAGCTTGAGTCGGGGAATAGAAAAACTGTTTTTT. Translated: CASSLSRGIEKLFF.

V usage is TRBV2 and J usage is TRBJ2-2, with 7 bases fitting TRBD1. V dropped 7 bases and J dropped 1; count of bases not matched to a gene: 6. This CDR3 contains 15 residues. Germline V lookup: CDR1 SNHLY, CDR2 FYNNEI. CDR3 protein: CASIKGAVNTGELFF. In DNA, the CDR3 is TGTGCCAGCATCAAGGGGGCAGTGAACACCGGGGAGCTGTTTTTT. Complete variable domain (other parts from reference TRBV2 and TRBJ2-2): EPEVTQTPSHQVTQMGQEVILRCVPISNHLYFYWYRQILGQKVEFLVSFYNNEISEKSEIFDDQFSVERPDGSNFTLKIRSTKLEDSAMYFCASIKGAVNTGELFFGEGSRLTVL.

The genes are TRBV2 and TRBJ2-2, with a tentative D call TRBD2 (6 bases). The CDR3 consists of 15 residues. V gave up 3 bases and J gave up 7 bases, with 15 bases separating them. The germline gives CDR1 SNHLY, CDR2 FYNNEI. The CDR3 sequence: CASSDYLGGVGELFF. The CDR3 DNA follows: TGTGCCAGCAGTGATTATTTAGGAGGGGTCGGGGAGCTGTTTTTT.

This chain uses TRBV7-3 with TRBJ1-6; TRBD1 matches 9 bases. CDR3 length equals 17 residues. CDR1 is SGHTA, CDR2 FQGTGA, per germline. V shed 4 bases, J shed 3 bases, and the junction held 7 bases outside the gene matches. This CDR3 reads CASSSSGTGRYNSPLHF. Written as DNA, the CDR3 is TGTGCCAGCAGCTCATCCGGGACAGGGCGCTATAATTCACCCCTCCACTTT.

The chain joins TRBV28 to TRBJ1-2, with D maybe TRBD1 (5 bases). The CDR3 length is 17 residues. V shed 10 bases and J shed 2 bases, with 26 bases lying between them. CDR1 is MDHEN, CDR2 SYDVKM, per germline. The CDR3 DNA reads TGTGCCACTTTTGGGGGAGGCGGGGCCCAGAGGAACTATGGCTACACCTTC. Translating gives CATFGGGGAQRNYGYTF.

This chain connects TRBV6-6 to TRBJ1-2; 7 bases align to TRBD1. V lost 11 bases, J lost 4 bases, and 13 bases stayed unmatched. The V gene's germline CDR1 is MNHNY and CDR2 SVGAGI (reference sequence). The CDR3 has 14 residues. The CDR3 protein is CAESGTENLYGYTF. The DNA of the CDR3 is TGTGCCGAATCCGGGACAGAAAACCTCTATGGCTACACCTTC.

J is TRBJ2-7 and V is TRBV28; D is unresolved. CDR3 size: 14 residues. Germline CDR1 MDHEN, CDR2 SYDVKM. Deletions cut 7 bases from V and 5 bases from J, with 18 bases between. The DNA of the CDR3 is TGTGCCAGCACCTCGACCATAGCCATCCACGAGCAGTACTTC. It codes for CASTSTIAIHEQYF.

This clone was detected only once. The rearrangement links TRBV7-8 to TRBJ2-2; 9 nucleotides align to TRBD1. Germline CDR1 is SGHVS and CDR2 is FQNEAQ. The CDR3 extends over 17 amino acids. The V and J ends lost 4 bases and 1 base, in that order; junction bases with no gene match: 7. CDR3 sequence (DNA): TGTGCCAGCAGCTGGAAAACAGGGGGCGGGAACACCGGGGAGCTGTTTTTT. Protein sequence: CASSWKTGGGNTGELFF.

The gene calls are TRBV28 and TRBJ2-3; TRBD1 matches at 9 bases. CDR1 is MDHEN, CDR2 SYDVKM, per germline. The ends lost 6 bases at V and 4 bases at J; junction bases unmatched: 14. The CDR3 extends over 17 amino acids. This chain's CDR3 is CASSPVPGQGESDTQYF. CDR3 nucleotides: TGTGCCAGCAGCCCCGTGCCGGGACAGGGTGAATCAGATACGCAGTATTTT. Using reference TRBV28 and TRBJ2-3 for the parts outside the CDR3, the full variable domain is DVKVTQSSRYLVKRTGEKVFLECVQDMDHENMFWYRQDPGLGLRLIYFSYDVKMKEKGDIPEGYSVSREKKERFSLILESASTNQTSMYLCASSPVPGQGESDTQYFGPGTRLTVL.

The V call is TRBV15, the J call TRBJ1-3; D is ambiguous. Germline values: CDR1 LNHNV, CDR2 YYDKDF (reference sequence). V lost 6 bases to trimming and J lost 2 bases, with 14 bases between them. CDR3 length: 15 amino acids. The CDR3 nucleotides are TGTGCCACCAGTTCCGGGGAGTTAACTGGAAACACCATATATTTT. It translates to CATSSGELTGNTIYF.

This clone was found a few times. This chain joins TRBV11-2 and TRBJ2-2; maybe TRBD1 (6 bases). V was trimmed by 3 bases and J by 1 base, leaving 9 bases between them. The CDR3 runs 15 residues. Germline V CDR1 and CDR2: SGHAT, FQNNGV. The CDR3 loop reads CASSFRGQNTGELFF. The CDR3 coding sequence is TGTGCCAGCAGCTTCAGGGGCCAGAACACCGGGGAGCTGTTTTTT. Supplemented by reference TRBV11-2 and TRBJ2-2, the full variable domain reads EAGVAQSPRYKIIEKRQSVAFWCNPISGHATLYWYQQILGQGPKLLIQFQNNGVVDDSQLPKDRFSAERLKGVDSTLKIQPAKLEDSAVYLCASSFRGQNTGELFFGEGSRLTVL.

Here the CDR3 reads CASSSGARLETQYF. The CDR3 DNA reads TGTGCCAGCAGTTCAGGGGCACGCTTGGAGACCCAGTACTTC. V gene TRBV6-5 combines with J gene TRBJ2-5, with D maybe TRBD1 (6 bases). The CDR3 has 14 amino acids. Germline V lookup: CDR1 MNHEY, CDR2 SVGAGI. Between the trimmed V and J ends, which lost 4 bases and 5 bases, there was a span of 14 bases.

The DNA for the CDR3 is TGTGCCAGCAGCCAACGGGGTAGCTACGAGCAGTACGTC. This translates into CASSQRGSYEQYV. The V and J genes are TRBV3-1 (or the pseudogene TRBV3-2) and TRBJ2-7; D may be TRBD2 (5 bases). The ends were cut back, 2 bases at V and 3 bases at J, with 8 bases in the middle. Germline V gene data show CDR1 as LGHDT and CDR2 as YNNKEL (reference sequence). CDR3 size: 13 residues.

For the CDR3, the DNA is TGTGCCATCAATGCAGCGGGGTACAACGAGCAGTACTTC. Protein sequence: CAINAAGYNEQYF. The rearrangement joins TRBV10-3 to TRBJ2-7, with 7 bases lining up with TRBD2. V shed 7 bases, J shed 5 bases, and the junction held 8 bases outside the gene matches. This CDR3 is built from 13 residues. The germline gives CDR1 ENHRY, CDR2 SYGVKD.

This chain uses TRBV18 with TRBJ1-1, with a possible D match to TRBD1 (5 bases). This CDR3 has 16 amino acids. The V gene lost 5 bases and the J gene lost 0 bases, with 16 bases spanning the gap. Germline V gene lookup returns CDR1 KGHSH and CDR2 LQKENI. The CDR3 sequence: CASSFDSPLLNTEAFF. The CDR3 DNA is TGTGCCAGCTCATTCGACAGTCCCTTACTGAACACTGAAGCTTTCTTT.

This clone was found once. The genes are TRBV5-1 and TRBJ2-3; 11 bases fit TRBD2. The CDR3 is 17 residues long. Germline trimming cut 4 bases from V and 8 bases from J; bases unmatched to any gene: 15. Per the germline V gene, CDR1 is SGHRS and CDR2 is YFSETQ. CDR3 DNA sequence: TGCGCCAGCAGCCCAGGGACTAGCGGATCGACCGTGGTTACGCAGTATTTT. This codes for CASSPGTSGSTVVTQYF. The variable domain in full, completed from reference TRBV5-1 and TRBJ2-3, reads KAGVTQTPRYLIKTRGQQVTLSCSPISGHRSVSWYQQTPGQGLQFLFEYFSETQRNKGNFPGRFSGRQFSNSRSEMNVSTLELGDSALYLCASSPGTSGSTVVTQYFGPGTRLTVL.

V is TRBV19 and J is TRBJ2-6; tentatively, D is TRBD2 (5 bases). Germline CDR1 reads LNHDA; CDR2 reads SQIVND (reference sequence). The CDR3 is made up of 16 amino acids. Trimming stripped 7 bases from V and 0 bases from J, with 13 bases between. The CDR3 sequence: CASKARRSSGANVLTF. CDR3 DNA: TGTGCCAGTAAGGCCAGGAGGAGCTCTGGGGCCAACGTCCTGACTTTC.

CDR3 amino acids: CASRQNRGSNQPQHF. The CDR3 DNA reads as TGTGCCAGCAGGCAGAACAGGGGAAGCAATCAGCCCCAGCATTTT. The V gene is TRBV4-2, the J gene TRBJ1-5; the match to TRBD1 covers 7 bases. Germline-derived CDR1 and CDR2 are LGHNA and YNFKEQ. The CDR3 extends over 15 amino acids. V lost 6 bases and J lost 1; bases outside the gene matches: 6.

The chain links TRBV28 to TRBJ1-6; D not resolved. The CDR3 extends over 16 amino acids. From germline, CDR1 is MDHEN and CDR2 SYDVKM. The V gene lost 5 bases and the J gene lost 7 bases, with 18 bases spanning the gap. The CDR3 here is CASSQGGMRTNSPLHF. The DNA for the CDR3 is TGTGCCAGCAGTCAAGGCGGGATGAGGACCAATTCACCCCTCCACTTT.

This clone was detected once. V is TRBV7-3 and J is TRBJ2-5; perhaps TRBD2 as D (6 bases). The V gene's germline CDR1 is SGHTA and CDR2 FQGTGA. The V end lost 2 bases, the J end lost 1 base, and 8 bases lay between the germline ends. This CDR3 comprises 14 residues. The CDR3 sequence is CASSLGGAQETQYF. For the CDR3, the DNA is TGTGCCAGCAGCTTAGGAGGGGCCCAAGAGACCCAGTACTTC.

The chain uses TRBV28 and TRBJ1-1; TRBD1 is a possible D gene (6 bases). CDR3 size: 14 residues. Trimming removed 6 bases at V and 4 bases at J, with 15 bases between. The germline gives CDR1 MDHEN, CDR2 SYDVKM. CDR3 nucleotide sequence: TGTGCCAGCAGCCCACAGGGTATGAGCACTGAAGCTTTCTTT. Protein: CASSPQGMSTEAFF.

This clone came up a few times. At one end the junction does not follow the germline gene, possibly because of a read error. The chain couples TRBV5-1 to TRBJ1-1; possible D gene TRBD1, 6 bases. This CDR3 region has 14 residues. The germline V gene encodes CDR1 SGHRS and CDR2 YFSETQ. CDR3 amino acids: CASSSNTGNAEAFF. CDR3 nucleotide sequence: TGCGCCAGCAGCTCTAACACAGGGAACGCTGAAGCTTTCTTT.

V and J are TRBV28 and TRBJ2-1; D remains unclear. CDR1 and CDR2 from the germline V gene are MDHEN and SYDVKM. The CDR3 contains 15 residues. V was pared by 5 bases and J by 1 base, with 12 bases between. CDR3 coding DNA: TGTGCCAGCAGTCAACCCCGGAGATCCTACAATGAGCAGTTCTTC. It specifies CASSQPRRSYNEQFF.

The DNA of the CDR3 is TGCGCCAGCAGCTTGGACGGACAGGGAATAAGGACTGAAGCTTTCTTT. Its translation is CASSLDGQGIRTEAFF. The chain has TRBV5-1 and TRBJ1-1, with 8 bases identical to TRBD1. The germline V gene encodes CDR1 SGHRS and CDR2 YFSETQ. After removal of 0 bases from V and 5 bases from J, the junction contained 9 bases not matched to a gene. The CDR3 loop spans 16 amino acids. The full variable domain, rest sourced from reference TRBV5-1 and TRBJ1-1, is KAGVTQTPRYLIKTRGQQVTLSCSPISGHRSVSWYQQTPGQGLQFLFEYFSETQRNKGNFPGRFSGRQFSNSRSEMNVSTLELGDSALYLCASSLDGQGIRTEAFFGQGTRLTVV.

The chain is built from TRBV2 and TRBJ2-1; 13 bases match TRBD2. This CDR3 spans 16 amino acids. Germline CDR1 SNHLY, CDR2 FYNNEI. J gave up 4 bases and V 5 bases, and 5 bases lay outside the gene matches. The DNA for the CDR3 is TGTGCCAGCAGTTCCGGACTAGCGGGGGAGTACAATGAGCAGTTCTTC. Amino acids: CASSSGLAGEYNEQFF.